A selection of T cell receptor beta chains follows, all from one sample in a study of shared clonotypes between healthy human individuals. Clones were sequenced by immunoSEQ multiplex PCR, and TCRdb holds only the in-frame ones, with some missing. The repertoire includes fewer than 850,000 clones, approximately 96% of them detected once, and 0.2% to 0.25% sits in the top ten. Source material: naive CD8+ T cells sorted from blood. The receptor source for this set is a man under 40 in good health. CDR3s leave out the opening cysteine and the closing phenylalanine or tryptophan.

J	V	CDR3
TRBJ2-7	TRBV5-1	ASSFPGTAYEQY
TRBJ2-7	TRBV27	ASSLSGGGDYEQY
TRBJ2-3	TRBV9	ASSGGTGQY
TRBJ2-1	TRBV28	ASNPSLSSYNEQF
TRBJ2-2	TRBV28	ASSPLTGVTGELF
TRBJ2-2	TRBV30	AWVTGGGLNTGELF
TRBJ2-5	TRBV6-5	ASSYRTAGGAQY
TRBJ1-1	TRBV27	ASSLSPYMNTEAF
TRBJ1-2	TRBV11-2	ASSLEQSYGYT
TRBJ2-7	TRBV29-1	SVEGGLLGSYEQY
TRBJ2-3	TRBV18	ASSPNRGLTDTQY
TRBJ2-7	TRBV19	ASSSSGRDYEQY
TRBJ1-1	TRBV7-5	ARSLGGYTEAF
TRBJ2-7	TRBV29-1	SVGLADLGEQY
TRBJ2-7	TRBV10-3	AISESRQGVTYEQY
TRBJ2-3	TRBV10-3	AITEGVAGADTQY
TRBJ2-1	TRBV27	ASSLPPSGRRGNEQF
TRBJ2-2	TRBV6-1	ASLTLSRELF
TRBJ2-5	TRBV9	ASSPDRSQETQY
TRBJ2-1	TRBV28	ASSSARDRAKQF
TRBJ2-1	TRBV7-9	ASSPRSGTNYNEQF
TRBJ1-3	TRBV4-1	ASSQEAGSGNTIY
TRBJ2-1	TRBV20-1	SARRDNEQF
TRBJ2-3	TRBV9	ASGLDTDTQY
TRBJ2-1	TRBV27	ASSFQGGEQF
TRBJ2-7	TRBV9	ASSVATGYSYEQY
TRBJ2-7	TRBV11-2	ASSLISYEQY
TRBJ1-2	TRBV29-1	SVPLDRLSPYGYT
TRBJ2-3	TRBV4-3	ASSGLSSGRVGTDTQY
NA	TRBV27	ASSIAGGSSYEQY
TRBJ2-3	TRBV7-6	ASSLRAGTDTQY
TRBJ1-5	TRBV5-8	ASSLRSGDNQPQH
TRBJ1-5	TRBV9	ASSVGATIDQPQH
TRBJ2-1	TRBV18	ASSPQGKGRDWSEQF
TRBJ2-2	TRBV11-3	ASSLFIGPNTGELF
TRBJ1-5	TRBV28	ASSWGGSSNQPQH
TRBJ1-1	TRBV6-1	ASRTRTGARTEAF
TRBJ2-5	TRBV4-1	ASSQPGGGETQY
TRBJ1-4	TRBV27	ASGFNEKLF
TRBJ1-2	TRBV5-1	ASRSTVDYGYT
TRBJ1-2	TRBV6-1	ASSEPRGPGDGYT
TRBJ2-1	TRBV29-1	SYGGYSYNEQF
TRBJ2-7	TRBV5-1	ASSFLDEQY
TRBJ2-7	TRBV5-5	ASSLPTGSKVYEQY
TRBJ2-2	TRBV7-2	ASSPLGLAANTGELF
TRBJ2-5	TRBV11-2	ASSKPQTGGIETQY
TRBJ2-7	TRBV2	ASKARTSGRAKDEQY
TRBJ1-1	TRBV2	ASRGYGGGGNTEAF
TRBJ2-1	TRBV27	ASSLSRGNEQF
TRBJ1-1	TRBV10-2	ASSEPGTEAF
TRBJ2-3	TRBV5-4	ASSLSRASTDTQY
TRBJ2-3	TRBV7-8	ASKLLPGLAGDTQY
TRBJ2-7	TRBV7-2	ASSHPAYEQY
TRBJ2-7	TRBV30	AWSVHVGEYEQY
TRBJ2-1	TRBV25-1	ASSPGGTSVNEQF
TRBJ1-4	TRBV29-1	SVWGLSNEKLF
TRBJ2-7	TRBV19	ASSPGTGGYEQY
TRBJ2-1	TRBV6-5	ASSYGLAGENEQF
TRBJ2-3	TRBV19	ASSIGGIGDTQY